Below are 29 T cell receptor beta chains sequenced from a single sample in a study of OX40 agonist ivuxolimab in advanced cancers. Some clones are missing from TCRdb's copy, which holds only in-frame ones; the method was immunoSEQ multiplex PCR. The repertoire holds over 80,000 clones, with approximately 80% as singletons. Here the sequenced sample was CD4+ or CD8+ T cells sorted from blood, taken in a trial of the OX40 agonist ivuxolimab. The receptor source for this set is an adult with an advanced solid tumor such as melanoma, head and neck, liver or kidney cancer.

The CDR3 coding sequence is TGTGCCAGCAGCCGTTCTAGCGGGGGGATCAAAAACATTCAGTACTTC. Its translation: CASSRSSGGIKNIQYF. The J gene is TRBJ2-4, the V gene TRBV5-6, with 11 bases that match TRBD2. The CDR3 has 16 residues. With V trimmed by 4 bases and J by 3 bases, 6 bases remained unmatched. Germline-derived CDR1 and CDR2 are SGHDT and YYEEEE. Variable domain in full (rest from reference TRBV5-6 and TRBJ2-4): DAGVTQSPTHLIKTRGQQVTLRCSPKSGHDTVSWYQQALGQGPQFIFQYYEEEERQRGNFPDRFSGHQFPNYSSELNVNALLLGDSALYLCASSRSSGGIKNIQYFGAGTRLSVL.

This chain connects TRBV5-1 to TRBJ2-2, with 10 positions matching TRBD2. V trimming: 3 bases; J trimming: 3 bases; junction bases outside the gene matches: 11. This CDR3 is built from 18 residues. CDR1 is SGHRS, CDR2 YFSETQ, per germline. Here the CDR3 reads CASSYGILAGAHTGELFF. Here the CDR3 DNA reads TGCGCCAGCAGCTATGGGATCCTAGCGGGGGCCCACACCGGGGAGCTGTTTTTT.

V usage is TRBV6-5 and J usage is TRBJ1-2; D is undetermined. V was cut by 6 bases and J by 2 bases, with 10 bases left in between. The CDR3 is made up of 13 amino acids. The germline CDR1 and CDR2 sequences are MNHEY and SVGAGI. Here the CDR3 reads CASRRRGNYGYTF. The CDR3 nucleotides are TGTGCCAGCAGGAGACGAGGGAACTATGGCTACACCTTC.

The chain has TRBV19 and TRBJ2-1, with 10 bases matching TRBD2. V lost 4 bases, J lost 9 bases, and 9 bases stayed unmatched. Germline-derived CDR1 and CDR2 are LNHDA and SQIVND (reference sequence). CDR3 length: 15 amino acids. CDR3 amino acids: CASSKQAGGFSEQFF. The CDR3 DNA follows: TGTGCCAGTAGTAAGCAAGCGGGGGGGTTTTCTGAGCAGTTCTTC.

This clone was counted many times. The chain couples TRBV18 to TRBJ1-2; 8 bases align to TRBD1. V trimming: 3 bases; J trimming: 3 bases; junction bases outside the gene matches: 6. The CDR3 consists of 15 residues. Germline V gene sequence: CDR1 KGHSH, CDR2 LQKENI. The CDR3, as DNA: TGTGCCAGCTCACCTGGACAGGGAAGGTACTATGGCTACACCTTC. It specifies CASSPGQGRYYGYTF. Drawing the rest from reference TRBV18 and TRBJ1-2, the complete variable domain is NAGVMQNPRHLVRRRGQEARLRCSPMKGHSHVYWYRQLPEEGLKFMVYLQKENIIDESGMPKERFSAEFPKEGPSILRIQQVVRGDSAAYFCASSPGQGRYYGYTFGSGTRLTVV.

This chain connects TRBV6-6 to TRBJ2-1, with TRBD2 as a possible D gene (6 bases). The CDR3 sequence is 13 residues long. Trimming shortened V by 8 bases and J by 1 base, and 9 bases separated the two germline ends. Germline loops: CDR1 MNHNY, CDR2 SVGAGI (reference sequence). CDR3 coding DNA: TGTGCCAGCGCGGAGGGTTCCTACAATGAGCAGTTCTTC. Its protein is CASAEGSYNEQFF.

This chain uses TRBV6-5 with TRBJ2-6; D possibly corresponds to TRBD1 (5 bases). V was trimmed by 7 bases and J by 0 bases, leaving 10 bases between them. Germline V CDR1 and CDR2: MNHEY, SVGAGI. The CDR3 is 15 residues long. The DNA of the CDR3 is TGTGCCAGCACCCAGGGCGGCTCTGGGGCCAACGTCCTGACTTTC. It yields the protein CASTQGGSGANVLTF.

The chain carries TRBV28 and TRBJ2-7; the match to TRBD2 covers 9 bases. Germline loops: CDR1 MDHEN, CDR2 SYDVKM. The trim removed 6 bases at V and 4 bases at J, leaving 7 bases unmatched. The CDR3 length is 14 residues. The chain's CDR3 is CASRSLAGTYEQYF. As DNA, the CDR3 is TGTGCCAGCAGAAGCCTAGCGGGAACGTACGAGCAGTACTTC.

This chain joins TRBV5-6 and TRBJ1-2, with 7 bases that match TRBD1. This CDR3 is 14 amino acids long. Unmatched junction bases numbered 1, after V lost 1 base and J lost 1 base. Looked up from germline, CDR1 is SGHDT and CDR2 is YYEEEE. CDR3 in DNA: TGTGCCAGCAGCTTGACAGGGGATAACTATGGCTACACCTTC. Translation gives CASSLTGDNYGYTF.

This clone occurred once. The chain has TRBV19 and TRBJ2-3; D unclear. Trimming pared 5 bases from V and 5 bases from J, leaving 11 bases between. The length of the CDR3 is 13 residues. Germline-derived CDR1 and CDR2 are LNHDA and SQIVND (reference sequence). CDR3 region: CASSPLNGDTQYF. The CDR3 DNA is TGTGCCAGTAGTCCCCTCAACGGAGATACGCAGTATTTT.

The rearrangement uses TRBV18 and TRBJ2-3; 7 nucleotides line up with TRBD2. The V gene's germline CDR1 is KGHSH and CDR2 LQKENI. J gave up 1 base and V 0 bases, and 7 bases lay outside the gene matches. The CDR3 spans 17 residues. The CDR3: CASSPPASGEGTDTQYF. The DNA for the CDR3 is TGTGCCAGCTCACCACCGGCTAGCGGAGAGGGCACAGATACGCAGTATTTT. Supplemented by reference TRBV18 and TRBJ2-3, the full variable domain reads NAGVMQNPRHLVRRRGQEARLRCSPMKGHSHVYWYRQLPEEGLKFMVYLQKENIIDESGMPKERFSAEFPKEGPSILRIQQVVRGDSAAYFCASSPPASGEGTDTQYFGPGTRLTVL.

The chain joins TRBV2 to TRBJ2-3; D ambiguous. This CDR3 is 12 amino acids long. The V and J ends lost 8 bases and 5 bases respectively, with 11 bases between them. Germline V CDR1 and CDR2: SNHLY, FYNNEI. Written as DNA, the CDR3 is TGTGCCAGCTCCCTCCTGGGAGATACGCAGTATTTT. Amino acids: CASSLLGDTQYF.

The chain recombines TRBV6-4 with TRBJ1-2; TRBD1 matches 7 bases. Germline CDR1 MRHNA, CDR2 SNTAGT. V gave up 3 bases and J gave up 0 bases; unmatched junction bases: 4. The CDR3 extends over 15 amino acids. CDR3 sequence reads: CASSESGGANYGYTF. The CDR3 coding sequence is TGTGCCAGCAGTGAGTCAGGGGGTGCTAACTATGGCTACACCTTC.

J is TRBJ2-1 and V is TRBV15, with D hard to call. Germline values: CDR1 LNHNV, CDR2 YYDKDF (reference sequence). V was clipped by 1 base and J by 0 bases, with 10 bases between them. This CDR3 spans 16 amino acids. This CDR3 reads CATSRGAVSSYNEQFF. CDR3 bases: TGTGCCACCAGCAGAGGCGCGGTGAGCTCCTACAATGAGCAGTTCTTC.

The CDR3: CASSLLKDTQYF. The CDR3 DNA sequence: TGTGCCAGCAGTTTACTAAAAGATACGCAGTATTTT. This chain connects TRBV27 to TRBJ2-3; D gene ambiguous. The V gene's germline CDR1 is MNHEY and CDR2 SMNVEV (reference sequence). V lost 2 bases to trimming and J lost 5 bases, with 5 bases between them. The CDR3 spans 12 residues.

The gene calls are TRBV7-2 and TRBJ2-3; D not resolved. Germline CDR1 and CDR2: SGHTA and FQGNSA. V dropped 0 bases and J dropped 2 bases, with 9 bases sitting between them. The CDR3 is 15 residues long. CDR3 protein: CASSLAGRHTDTQYF. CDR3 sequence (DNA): TGTGCCAGCAGCTTAGCCGGTCGGCACACAGATACGCAGTATTTT. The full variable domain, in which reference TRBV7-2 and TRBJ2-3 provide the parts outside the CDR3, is GAGVSQSPSNKVTEKGKDVELRCDPISGHTALYWYRQSLGQGLEFLIYFQGNSAPDKSGLPSDRFSAERTGGSVSTLTIQRTQQEDSAVYLCASSLAGRHTDTQYFGPGTRLTVL.

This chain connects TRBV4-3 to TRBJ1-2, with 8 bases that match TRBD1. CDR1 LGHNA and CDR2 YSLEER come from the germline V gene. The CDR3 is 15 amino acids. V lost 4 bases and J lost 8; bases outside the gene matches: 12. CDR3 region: CASSRGQAIPGGYTF. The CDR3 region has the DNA TGCGCCAGCAGCCGGGGACAGGCCATACCGGGAGGCTACACCTTC.

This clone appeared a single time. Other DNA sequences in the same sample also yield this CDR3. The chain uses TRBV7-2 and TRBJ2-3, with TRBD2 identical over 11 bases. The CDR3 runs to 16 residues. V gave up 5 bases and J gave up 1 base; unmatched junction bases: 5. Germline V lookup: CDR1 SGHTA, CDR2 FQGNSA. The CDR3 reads CASSPPGLAGTDTQYF. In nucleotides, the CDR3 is TGTGCCAGCAGCCCCCCGGGACTAGCGGGCACAGATACGCAGTATTTT.

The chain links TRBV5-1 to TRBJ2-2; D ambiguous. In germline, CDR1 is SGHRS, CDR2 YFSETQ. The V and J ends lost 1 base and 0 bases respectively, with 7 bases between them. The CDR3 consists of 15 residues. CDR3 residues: CASSLNGANTGELFF. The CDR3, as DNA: TGCGCCAGCAGCTTGAATGGGGCGAACACCGGGGAGCTGTTTTTT.

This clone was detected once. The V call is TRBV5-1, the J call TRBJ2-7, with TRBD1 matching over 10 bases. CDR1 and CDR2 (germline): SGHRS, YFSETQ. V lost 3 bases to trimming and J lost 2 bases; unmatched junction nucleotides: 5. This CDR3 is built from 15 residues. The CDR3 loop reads CASSSSGTGAYEQYF. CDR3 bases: TGCGCCAGCAGCTCCTCCGGGACAGGGGCCTACGAGCAGTACTTC.

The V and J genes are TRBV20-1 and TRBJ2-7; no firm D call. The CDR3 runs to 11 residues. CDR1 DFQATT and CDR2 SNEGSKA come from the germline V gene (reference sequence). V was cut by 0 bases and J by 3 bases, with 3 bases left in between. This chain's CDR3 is CSARDDYEQYF. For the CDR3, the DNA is TGCAGTGCTAGAGATGACTACGAGCAGTACTTC.

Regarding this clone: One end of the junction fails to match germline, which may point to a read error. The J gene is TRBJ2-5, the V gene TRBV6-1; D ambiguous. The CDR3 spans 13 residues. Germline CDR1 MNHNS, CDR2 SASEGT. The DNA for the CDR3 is TGTGCCAGCAGCGAAGGGTTTACAGAGACCCAGTACTTC. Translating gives CASSEGFTETQYF.

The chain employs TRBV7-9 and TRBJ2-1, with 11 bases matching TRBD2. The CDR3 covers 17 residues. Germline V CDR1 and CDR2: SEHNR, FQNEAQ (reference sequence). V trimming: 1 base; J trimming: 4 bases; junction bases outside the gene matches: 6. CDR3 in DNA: TGTGCCAGCAGCTTAGGGGGGCGGACTAGCGGGTACAATGAGCAGTTCTTC. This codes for CASSLGGRTSGYNEQFF.

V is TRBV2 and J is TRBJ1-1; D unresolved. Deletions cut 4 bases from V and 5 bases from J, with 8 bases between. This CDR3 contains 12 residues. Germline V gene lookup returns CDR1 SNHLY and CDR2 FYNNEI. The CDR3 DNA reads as TGTGCCAGCAGTGGGAAGAAGACTGAAGCTTTCTTT. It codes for CASSGKKTEAFF.

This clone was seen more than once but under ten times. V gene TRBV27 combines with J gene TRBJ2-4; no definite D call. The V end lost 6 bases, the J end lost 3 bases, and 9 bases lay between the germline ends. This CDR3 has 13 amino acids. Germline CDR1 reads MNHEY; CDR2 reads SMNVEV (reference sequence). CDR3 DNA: TGTGCCAGCAGCCCAAGGGACAAAAACATTCAGTACTTC. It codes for CASSPRDKNIQYF.

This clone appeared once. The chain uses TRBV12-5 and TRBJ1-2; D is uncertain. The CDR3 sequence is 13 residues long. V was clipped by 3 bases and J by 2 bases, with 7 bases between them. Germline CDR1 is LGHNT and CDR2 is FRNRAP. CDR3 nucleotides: TGTGCTAGTGGTTTAAATACCAACTATGGCTACACCTTC. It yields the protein CASGLNTNYGYTF.

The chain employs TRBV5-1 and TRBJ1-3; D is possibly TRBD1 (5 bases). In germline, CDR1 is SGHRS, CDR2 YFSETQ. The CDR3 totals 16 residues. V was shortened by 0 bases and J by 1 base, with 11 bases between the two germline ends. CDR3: CASSLDWGTSGNTIYF. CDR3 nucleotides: TGCGCCAGCAGCTTGGATTGGGGGACGTCTGGAAACACCATATATTTT.

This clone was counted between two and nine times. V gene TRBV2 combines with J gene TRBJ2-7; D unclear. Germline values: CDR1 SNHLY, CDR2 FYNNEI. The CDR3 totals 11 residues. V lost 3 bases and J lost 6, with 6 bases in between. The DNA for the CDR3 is TGTGCCAGCAGTGACGTCTCCGAGCAGTACTTC. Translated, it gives CASSDVSEQYF.

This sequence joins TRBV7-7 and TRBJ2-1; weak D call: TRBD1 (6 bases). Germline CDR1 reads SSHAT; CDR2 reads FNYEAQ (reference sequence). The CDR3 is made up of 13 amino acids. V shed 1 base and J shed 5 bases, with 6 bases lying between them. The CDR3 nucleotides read TGTGCCAGCAGCTTAGACAGGGACAATGAGCAGTTCTTC. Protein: CASSLDRDNEQFF.